Each of the 9 T cell receptor beta chains below was sequenced from the same sample in a study of radiation and T cells in renal cell carcinoma. The time point was: blood 4 weeks post-SBRT, at nephrectomy. Treatment described: 15 Gy SBRT to primary tumor, nephrectomy 4 weeks later. Sequenced by immunoSEQ multiplex PCR; TCRdb stores in-frame clones only, minus some. The table lists around 94,000 clones, 70% to 90% of them singletons. Sequences were derived from blood, sampled from a patient whose treatment included radiotherapy and nephrectomy. These receptors came from a man aged 50 or older with renal cell carcinoma.

The gene calls are TRBV28 and TRBJ2-7; the D gene could be TRBD1 or TRBD2 (6 bases each). V gave up 3 bases and J gave up 3 bases, with 15 bases separating them. Germline values: CDR1 MDHEN, CDR2 SYDVKM. The CDR3 sequence is 15 residues long. The CDR3 loop reads CASSFGGTSVYEQYF. In DNA form, the CDR3 reads TGTGCCAGCAGTTTTGGGGGGACATCGGTCTACGAGCAGTACTTC.

This clone has a handful of counts. This chain uses TRBV30 with TRBJ1-1, with 7 bases that match TRBD1. The CDR3 has 12 amino acids. CDR1 GTSNPN and CDR2 SVGIG come from the germline V gene (reference sequence). CDR3 in amino acids: CVLGQSNTEAFF. The CDR3 nucleotides read TGTGTCCTGGGACAGAGTAACACTGAAGCTTTCTTT.

Concerning this clone: A read error may account for a junction end that differs from germline. V gene TRBV7-7 combines with J gene TRBJ2-1; D remains ambiguous. This CDR3 is 13 amino acids long. Germline V lookup: CDR1 SSHAT, CDR2 FNYEAQ (reference sequence). The CDR3 protein is CASSLNPYNEQFF. CDR3 DNA sequence: TGTGCTAGCAGCTTAAACCCCTACAATGAGCAGTTCTTC.

The V call is TRBV18, the J call TRBJ2-2, with TRBD1 matching 7 bases. The CDR3 is 15 amino acids. In germline, CDR1 is KGHSH, CDR2 LQKENI. V was pared by 3 bases and J by 6 bases, with 7 bases of the junction left unmatched. The CDR3 bases are TGTGCCAGCTCACCCTACCAACAGGGGTCCGGGGAGCTGTTTTTT. It specifies CASSPYQQGSGELFF.

Notes on this clone: The limits of the CDR3 on the DNA are not certain, so only TCRdb's listed CDR3 is given. The chain links TRBV30 to TRBJ1-6. The CDR3 extends over 13 residues, inclusive of both ends. Germline assignment: CDR1 GTSNPN and CDR2 SVGIG (reference sequence). The chain's CDR3 is CAFGAVYNSPLHF.

This chain connects TRBV5-6 to TRBJ2-1; TRBD2 matches 14 bases. The junction had 13 bases not matched to a gene; V was cut back by 4 bases and J by 7 bases. The CDR3 spans 18 residues. Germline V lookup: CDR1 SGHDT, CDR2 YYEEEE. The CDR3 DNA sequence: TGTGCCAGCAGCGTGACTAGCGGGAGGGCCGGTTGGATGAATGAGCAGTTCTTC. Its translation is CASSVTSGRAGWMNEQFF.

The V and J genes are TRBV7-9 and TRBJ2-1; D remains ambiguous. Germline CDR1 is SEHNR and CDR2 is FQNEAQ (reference sequence). V lost 1 base, J lost 9 bases, and 7 bases lay in between. CDR3 length: 12 amino acids. CDR3: CASSLGIPEQFF. The CDR3 DNA sequence: TGTGCCAGCAGCTTAGGTATCCCTGAGCAGTTCTTC.

The V call is TRBV6-5, the J call TRBJ2-2, with 9 bases lining up with TRBD2. Germline CDR1 reads MNHEY; CDR2 reads SVGAGI. CDR3 length: 16 residues. The trim removed 0 bases at V and 6 bases at J, leaving 5 bases unmatched. Written as DNA, the CDR3 is TGTGCCAGCAGTTACTCGGCGGGGGGGATCCCCGGGGAGCTGTTTTTT. This translates into CASSYSAGGIPGELFF.

This clone occurred a few times. J is TRBJ2-1 and V is TRBV5-1; 9 nucleotides line up with TRBD2. The germline V gene has CDR1 SGHRS and CDR2 YFSETQ. This CDR3 has 15 residues. V shed 5 bases, J shed 5 bases, and the junction held 8 bases outside the gene matches. The CDR3 region is CASRLALAGNNEQFF. DNA for the CDR3: TGCGCCAGCAGACTGGCCCTAGCGGGGAACAATGAGCAGTTCTTC.